Following are 20 T cell receptor beta chains from one sample sequenced in a study of shared clonotypes between healthy human individuals. The protocol was immunoSEQ multiplex PCR, while the TCRdb copy is restricted to in-frame clones and leaves out a portion. The data show 470,000 or so clones, roughly 80% seen once. Sequencing used PBMCs. The receptors stem from a woman aged 40-49 years in good health. Some clones in this sample may be carry-over from other donors' samples.

This chain joins TRBV28 and TRBJ2-7; either TRBD1 or TRBD2 may fit D (5 bases each). CDR1 and CDR2 from the germline V gene are MDHEN and SYDVKM. This CDR3 has 13 residues. Trimming cost V 6 bases and J 3 bases, with 12 bases left between them. CDR3: CASSPGTVYEQYF. The CDR3 DNA sequence: TGTGCCAGCAGCCCCGGGACCGTCTACGAGCAGTACTTC.

The gene calls are TRBV5-1 and TRBJ1-3; D remains unclear. Looked up from germline, CDR1 is SGHRS and CDR2 is YFSETQ. Deletions cut 4 bases from V and 0 bases from J, with 8 bases between. The CDR3 totals 14 residues. The CDR3 DNA is TGCGCCAGCAGCCCCGGCAGCTCTGGAAACACCATATATTTT. Residues: CASSPGSSGNTIYF. Variable domain in full (rest from reference TRBV5-1 and TRBJ1-3): KAGVTQTPRYLIKTRGQQVTLSCSPISGHRSVSWYQQTPGQGLQFLFEYFSETQRNKGNFPGRFSGRQFSNSRSEMNVSTLELGDSALYLCASSPGSSGNTIYFGEGSWLTVV.

The gene calls are TRBV27 and TRBJ2-7, with D perhaps given as TRBD1 or TRBD2 (5 bases each). This CDR3 has 15 residues. Germline V gene sequence: CDR1 MNHEY, CDR2 SMNVEV (reference sequence). V was pared by 2 bases and J by 7 bases, with 18 bases between. For the CDR3, the DNA is TGTGCCAGCAGTTTAGACGGGACGGGTTCTGGAGAGCAGTACTTC. This encodes CASSLDGTGSGEQYF.

Notes on this clone: This likely stems from a read error, as it lies one base from a far larger clone. The sample contains more than one DNA sequence encoding this CDR3. The rearrangement links TRBV6-5 to TRBJ2-3; D unresolved. With 0 bases removed from V and 0 bases from J, the gap between germline ends came to 10 bases. CDR1 is MNHEY, CDR2 SVGAGI, per germline. This CDR3 has 16 residues. The CDR3 region has the DNA TGTGCCAGCAGTTACTCGTACAGCCTCAGCACAGATACGCAGTATTTT. Translating it yields CASSYSYSLSTDTQYF.

The chain recombines TRBV19 with TRBJ1-5; D possibly corresponds to TRBD1 (5 bases). The CDR3 extends over 15 amino acids. CDR1 LNHDA and CDR2 SQIVND come from the germline V gene (reference sequence). Trimming took 5 bases from V and 6 from J, leaving 17 bases between them. CDR3 in amino acids: CASSPGAQNGQPQHF. The CDR3 DNA follows: TGTGCCAGTAGTCCTGGGGCACAGAACGGTCAGCCCCAGCATTTT.

Concerning this clone itself: This could be a read error, since a much larger clone is one nucleotide away. Other nucleotide sequences in the sample specify the same CDR3. The rearrangement uses TRBV7-9 and TRBJ2-3; tentatively, D is TRBD1 or TRBD2 (6 bases each). Trimming removed 1 base from V and 3 bases from J, with 17 bases in between. Per the germline V gene, CDR1 is SEHNR and CDR2 is FQNEAQ (reference sequence). This CDR3 spans 17 amino acids. CDR3 bases: TGTGCCAGCAGCTTAGGGGCCGGGACGGGGGCTACAGATACGCAGTATTTT. Translated: CASSLGAGTGATDTQYF.

This clone appeared a single time. The J gene is TRBJ2-1, the V gene TRBV15, with D possibly TRBD2 on 5 matching bases. The V gene's germline CDR1 is LNHNV and CDR2 YYDKDF (reference sequence). Trimming pared 1 base from V and 7 bases from J, leaving 20 bases between. The CDR3 length is 17 residues. The CDR3: CATSRVRGRGTGNEQFF. CDR3 DNA sequence: TGTGCCACCAGCAGAGTTCGAGGACGCGGCACGGGGAATGAGCAGTTCTTC.

The chain couples TRBV5-1 to TRBJ2-3, with D possibly TRBD2 on 6 matching bases. CDR3 length equals 17 residues. The germline V gene encodes CDR1 SGHRS and CDR2 YFSETQ. V lost 4 bases to trimming and J lost 1 base, with 19 bases between them. Here the CDR3 DNA reads TGCGCCAGCAGCCGCCGGGACTCATCCCTCGGCACAGATACGCAGTATTTT. Amino acid sequence: CASSRRDSSLGTDTQYF.

The V gene is TRBV11-2, the J gene TRBJ2-2; 10 nucleotides line up with TRBD2. The CDR3 is 17 residues long. Trimming cost V 4 bases and J 0 bases; bases outside gene matches: 5. CDR1 and CDR2 from the germline V gene are SGHAT and FQNNGV. CDR3 coding DNA: TGTGCCAGCAGCTCCAGCGGGAGGGCCTCGAACACCGGGGAGCTGTTTTTT. This sequence encodes CASSSSGRASNTGELFF.

The gene calls are TRBV27 and TRBJ1-6, with D maybe TRBD1 (5 bases). Looked up from germline, CDR1 is MNHEY and CDR2 is SMNVEV (reference sequence). CDR3 length: 16 residues. Trimming stripped 6 bases from V and 8 bases from J, with 20 bases between. Written as DNA, the CDR3 is TGTGCCAGCAGCTTAGGGGAACGAGGCGTGTATTCACCCCTCCACTTT. Protein: CASSLGERGVYSPLHF.

This clone was observed a single time. Given the absence of the conserved phenylalanine or tryptophan at the CDR3 end, a read error is likely. The chain links TRBV5-1 to TRBJ1-2, with a tentative D call TRBD1 (6 bases). V lost 4 bases and J lost 5, with 18 bases in between. CDR1 and CDR2 from the germline V gene are SGHRS and YFSETQ. The CDR3 length is 15 residues. Written as DNA, the CDR3 is TGCGCCAGCAGCCCGGGACATGCAAACTCGTATGGCTACACCCTC. Residues: CASSPGHANSYGYTL.

This sequence joins TRBV29-1 and TRBJ1-3; TRBD1 matches 9 bases. Germline values: CDR1 SQVTM, CDR2 ANQGSEA. V shed 4 bases, J shed 7 bases, and the junction held 5 bases outside the gene matches. The CDR3 loop spans 13 amino acids. The CDR3 loop is CSVGGDRVNTIYF. CDR3 sequence (DNA): TGCAGCGTTGGGGGGGACAGGGTGAACACCATATATTTT.

V gene TRBV6-4 combines with J gene TRBJ1-6, with a possible D match to TRBD1 (5 bases). Trimming pared 1 base from V and 6 bases from J, leaving 7 bases between. Germline V gene sequence: CDR1 MRHNA, CDR2 SNTAGT. This CDR3 contains 14 residues. CDR3 sequence: CASSDWGGNSPLHF. The CDR3 DNA is TGTGCCAGCAGTGACTGGGGGGGTAATTCACCCCTCCACTTT.

The V call is TRBV7-2, the J call TRBJ2-3; D is ambiguous. V was cut by 2 bases and J by 7 bases, with 4 bases left in between. This CDR3 spans 11 amino acids. The V gene's germline CDR1 is SGHTA and CDR2 FQGNSA. The CDR3 loop is CASSLTNTQYF. The CDR3 DNA reads TGTGCCAGCAGCTTAACGAATACGCAGTATTTT. Looking up the rest from reference TRBV7-2 and TRBJ2-3 gives the full variable domain: GAGVSQSPSNKVTEKGKDVELRCDPISGHTALYWYRQSLGQGLEFLIYFQGNSAPDKSGLPSDRFSAERTGGSVSTLTIQRTQQEDSAVYLCASSLTNTQYFGPGTRLTVL.

As for this clone: With a much larger clone just one base away, this may be a read error. The sample holds other DNA sequences that translate to the same CDR3. The rearrangement joins TRBV7-2 to TRBJ2-1; the match to TRBD1 covers 9 bases. The CDR3 is 16 amino acids. CDR1 is SGHTA and CDR2 is FQGNSA in the germline V gene. CDR3 loop: CASSREPGQGGNEQFF. Written as DNA, the CDR3 is TGCGCCAGCAGCCGAGAACCGGGACAGGGAGGAAATGAGCAGTTCTTC.

A remark on this clone: Given a far larger clone just one base away, this is likely a sequencing read error. The chain couples TRBV30 to TRBJ1-4; D not certain. The germline V gene has CDR1 GTSNPN and CDR2 SVGIG (reference sequence). Trimming shortened V by 8 bases and J by 4 bases, and 17 bases separated the two germline ends. This CDR3 has 14 residues. The CDR3: CARTRRERNEKLFF. CDR3 DNA sequence: TGTGCCAGGACTCGACGGGAGCGTAATGAAAAACTGTTTTTT.

This chain uses TRBV27 with TRBJ2-5; perhaps TRBD2 as D (7 bases). Germline CDR1 is MNHEY and CDR2 is SMNVEV (reference sequence). Trimming left V 2 bases short and J 4 bases short, with 8 bases between. The CDR3 runs to 13 residues. In DNA form, the CDR3 reads TGTGCCAGCAGTTTAGGGGGGGCAGAGACCCAGTACTTC. Translation gives CASSLGGAETQYF.

J is TRBJ1-2 and V is TRBV15; a possible D gene is TRBD1 (6 bases). There are 15 residues in the CDR3. The germline gives CDR1 LNHNV, CDR2 YYDKDF (reference sequence). The V end lost 0 bases, the J end lost 7 bases, and 15 bases lay between the germline ends. CDR3 in amino acids: CATSRDWGPEAGYTF. The CDR3 nucleotides are TGTGCCACCAGCAGAGATTGGGGGCCCGAGGCTGGCTACACCTTC.

This clone was picked up one time. The V gene is TRBV28, the J gene TRBJ2-1; 7 positions match TRBD1. The ends lost 8 bases at V and 15 bases at J; junction bases unmatched: 10. Germline-derived CDR1 and CDR2 are MDHEN and SYDVKM. There are 11 residues in the CDR3. CDR3 DNA sequence: TGTGCCAGCCGTTCCCAGGGACAGTCGTTCTTC. It yields the protein CASRSQGQSFF.

The chain couples TRBV28 to TRBJ1-5; TRBD1 is a possible D gene (5 bases). The CDR3 runs to 14 residues. The germline gives CDR1 MDHEN, CDR2 SYDVKM. V lost 7 bases, J lost 7 bases, and 17 bases lay in between. Written as DNA, the CDR3 is TGTGCCAGCACCCGCGCGGGGGACTGGCAGCCCCAGCATTTT. Translated, it gives CASTRAGDWQPQHF.